This record concerns one TCR beta chain sequence. Primers included in the PCR were 60 Vbeta and 13 Jbeta primers. Here immunoSEQ multiplex PCR was the method, and the copy in TCRdb shows in-frame clones only, minus some. The table lists 85,000 to 100,000 clones, about 83% of them singletons. This record comes from a study of cytomegalovirus exposure and HLA in healthy donors. CDR3 length equals 11 residues. Trimming cost V 5 bases and J 6 bases, with 11 bases left between them. CDR1 and CDR2 (germline): DFQATT, SNEGSKA (reference sequence). What was sequenced was PBMCs. The chain uses TRBV20-1 and TRBJ2-7, with D hard to call. This receptor was obtained from a female donor in good health and CMV-seropositive. In DNA form, the CDR3 reads TGCAGTGCTGCGGCAGATCCCGAGCAGTACTTC. As protein: CSAAADPEQYF.